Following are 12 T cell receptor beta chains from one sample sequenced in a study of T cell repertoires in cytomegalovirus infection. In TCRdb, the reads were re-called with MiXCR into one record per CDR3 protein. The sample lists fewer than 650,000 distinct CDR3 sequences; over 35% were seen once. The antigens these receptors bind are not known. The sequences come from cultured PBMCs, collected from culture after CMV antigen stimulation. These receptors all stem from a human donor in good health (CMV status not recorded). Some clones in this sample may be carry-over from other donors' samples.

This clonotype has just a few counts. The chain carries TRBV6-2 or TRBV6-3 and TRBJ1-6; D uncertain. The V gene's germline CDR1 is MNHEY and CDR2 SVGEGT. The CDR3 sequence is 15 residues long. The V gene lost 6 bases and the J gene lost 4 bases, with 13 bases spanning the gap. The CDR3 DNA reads TGTGCCAGCAGCCCCAGGACGGCGTATAATTCACCCCTCCACTTT. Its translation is CASSPRTAYNSPLHF.

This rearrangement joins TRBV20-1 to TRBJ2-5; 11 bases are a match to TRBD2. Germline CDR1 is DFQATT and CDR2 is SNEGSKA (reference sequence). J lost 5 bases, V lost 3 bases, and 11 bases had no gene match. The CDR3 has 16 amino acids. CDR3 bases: TGCAGTGCTAGTAGGCTAGCGGGAGGTTCCGGGGAGACCCAGTACTTC. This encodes CSASRLAGGSGETQYF.

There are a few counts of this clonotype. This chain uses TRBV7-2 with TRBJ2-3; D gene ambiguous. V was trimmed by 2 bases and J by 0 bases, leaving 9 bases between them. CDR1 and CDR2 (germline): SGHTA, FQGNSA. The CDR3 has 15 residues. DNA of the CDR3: TGTGCCAGCAGCTTACAAGCGCCGAGCACAGATACGCAGTATTTT. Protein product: CASSLQAPSTDTQYF.

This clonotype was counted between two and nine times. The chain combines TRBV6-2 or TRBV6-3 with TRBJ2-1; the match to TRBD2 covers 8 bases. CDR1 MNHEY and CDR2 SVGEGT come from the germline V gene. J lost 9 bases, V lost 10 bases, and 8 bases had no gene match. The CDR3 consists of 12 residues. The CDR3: CATGAGDIEQFF. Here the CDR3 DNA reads TGTGCCACCGGAGCGGGAGATATTGAGCAGTTCTTC.

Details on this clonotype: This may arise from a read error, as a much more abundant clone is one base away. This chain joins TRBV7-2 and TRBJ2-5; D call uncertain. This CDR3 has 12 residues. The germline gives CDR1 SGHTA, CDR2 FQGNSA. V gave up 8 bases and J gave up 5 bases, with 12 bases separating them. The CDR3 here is CASGRNKETQYF. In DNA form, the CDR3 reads TGTGCCAGCGGCCGGAACAAGGAGACCCAGTACTTC.

The CDR3 protein is CASSSGGGLAGHYEQYF. CDR3 coding DNA: TGTGCCAGCAGCTCAGGGGGGGGACTAGCGGGACACTACGAGCAGTACTTC. The chain has TRBV7-6 and TRBJ2-7; 13 bases line up with TRBD2. Germline-derived CDR1 and CDR2 are SGHVS and FNYEAQ. The trim removed 4 bases at V and 3 bases at J, leaving 9 bases unmatched. The CDR3 is 17 residues long.

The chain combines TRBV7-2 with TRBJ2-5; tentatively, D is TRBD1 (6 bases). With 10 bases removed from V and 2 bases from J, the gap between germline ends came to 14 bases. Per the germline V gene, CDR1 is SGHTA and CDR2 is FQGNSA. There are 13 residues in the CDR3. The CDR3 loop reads CATQTGPQETQYF. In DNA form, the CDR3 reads TGTGCCACCCAGACAGGACCACAAGAGACCCAGTACTTC.

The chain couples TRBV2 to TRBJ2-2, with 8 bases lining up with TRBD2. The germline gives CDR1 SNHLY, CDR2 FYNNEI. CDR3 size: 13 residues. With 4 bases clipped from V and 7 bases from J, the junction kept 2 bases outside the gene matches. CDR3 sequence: CASSGTSGGELFF. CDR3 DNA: TGTGCCAGCAGTGGAACTAGCGGCGGGGAGCTGTTTTTT. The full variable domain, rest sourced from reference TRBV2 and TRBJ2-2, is EPEVTQTPSHQVTQMGQEVILRCVPISNHLYFYWYRQILGQKVEFLVSFYNNEISEKSEIFDDQFSVERPDGSNFTLKIRSTKLEDSAMYFCASSGTSGGELFFGEGSRLTVL.

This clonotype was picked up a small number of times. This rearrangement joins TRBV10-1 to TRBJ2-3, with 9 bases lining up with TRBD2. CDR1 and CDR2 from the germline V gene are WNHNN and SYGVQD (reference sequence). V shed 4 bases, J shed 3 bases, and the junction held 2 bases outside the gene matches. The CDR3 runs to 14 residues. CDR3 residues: CASSGSGRTDTQYF. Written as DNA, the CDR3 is TGCGCCAGCAGTGGTAGCGGGAGAACAGATACGCAGTATTTT.

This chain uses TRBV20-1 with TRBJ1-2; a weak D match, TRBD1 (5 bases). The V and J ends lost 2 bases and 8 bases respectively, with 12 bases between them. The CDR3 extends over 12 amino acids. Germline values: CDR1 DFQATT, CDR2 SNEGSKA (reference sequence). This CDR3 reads CSARFRVRGYTF. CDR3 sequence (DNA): TGCAGTGCTAGATTCAGGGTGCGCGGCTACACCTTC.

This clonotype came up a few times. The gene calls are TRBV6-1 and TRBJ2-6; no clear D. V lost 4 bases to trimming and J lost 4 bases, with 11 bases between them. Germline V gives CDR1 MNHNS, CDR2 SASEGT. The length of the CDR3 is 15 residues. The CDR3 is CASSGLAAGANVLTF. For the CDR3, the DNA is TGTGCCAGCAGTGGTTTGGCAGCCGGGGCCAACGTCCTGACTTTC.

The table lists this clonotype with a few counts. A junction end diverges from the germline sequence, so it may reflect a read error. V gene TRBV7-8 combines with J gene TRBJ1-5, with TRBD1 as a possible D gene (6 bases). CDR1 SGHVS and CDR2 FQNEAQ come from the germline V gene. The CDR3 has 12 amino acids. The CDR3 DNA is TGTGCCAGCAGCCCTCCGGAGGGGGAGAGGTATTTT. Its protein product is CASSPPEGERYF.